Below, 29 T cell receptor beta chains from the same sample are listed, as sequenced in a study of cytotoxic CD8 clonotypes in ibrutinib-treated CLL (dated by TCRdb to about 2021). The method was the immunoSEQ multiplex PCR assay. TCRdb retrieved this table from immuneACCESS and kept in-frame rearrangements only. Not all clones are present; in checked studies, unresolved V genes account for under half, and no reason is known for the remainder. Counted in this sample were about 97,000 clones; 60% to 80% of them appeared once. The ten most abundant clones make up around 32% of the sample. The time point tag for this specimen amounts to: approximately twelve months on ibrutinib. This specimen consisted of PBMCs, obtained after 12 months of ibrutinib treatment. These receptors were taken from a human donor with chronic lymphocytic leukemia.

CDR3 sequence (DNA): TGTGCCAGCAGCTTAGATCTGGGGAGCAATCAGCCCCAGCATTTT. Translated: CASSLDLGSNQPQHF. The chain uses TRBV11-3 and TRBJ1-5; no firm D call. Germline V gene sequence: CDR1 SGHNT, CDR2 YENEEA. V dropped 0 bases and J dropped 1 base, with 7 bases sitting between them. This CDR3 has 15 residues.

The rearrangement links TRBV29-1 to TRBJ2-3, with unresolved D. CDR1 SQVTM and CDR2 ANQGSEA come from the germline V gene. This CDR3 has 15 amino acids. Trimming stripped 3 bases from V and 0 bases from J, with 13 bases between. CDR3 residues: CSVEKARTSTDTQYF. In nucleotides, the CDR3 is TGCAGCGTTGAGAAGGCTCGCACTAGCACAGATACGCAGTATTTT.

This chain links TRBV5-1 with TRBJ2-3, with TRBD2 as a possible D gene (6 bases). The CDR3 is 15 residues long. The V gene lost 3 bases and the J gene lost 5 bases, with 16 bases spanning the gap. Germline CDR1 is SGHRS and CDR2 is YFSETQ. The CDR3 DNA is TGCGCCAGCAGCTGGAGGGAGAGTAGAGAAGATACGCAGTATTTT. Protein: CASSWRESREDTQYF.

This clone was found a few times. The chain employs TRBV7-8 and TRBJ1-5, with D uncertain. The V end was cut by 1 base, the J end by 0 bases, with 13 bases between. The germline gives CDR1 SGHVS, CDR2 FQNEAQ. This CDR3 has 17 amino acids. CDR3 loop: CASSLESTFGSNQPQHF. The CDR3 DNA follows: TGTGCCAGCAGCTTAGAGTCCACTTTCGGTAGCAATCAGCCCCAGCATTTT.

This chain uses TRBV12-5 with TRBJ1-1, with a tentative D call TRBD1 (6 bases). CDR1 is LGHNT, CDR2 FRNRAP, per germline. The CDR3 contains 14 residues. The V end lost 7 bases, the J end lost 7 bases, and 19 bases lay between the germline ends. CDR3 amino acids: CASESQGTILEAFF. In DNA form, the CDR3 reads TGTGCTAGTGAATCGCAGGGGACCATCCTTGAAGCTTTCTTT.

This clone was observed a single time. This chain uses TRBV7-2 with TRBJ1-1; a weak D match, TRBD1 (6 bases). Germline CDR1 is SGHTA and CDR2 is FQGNSA. The CDR3 totals 13 residues. V dropped 2 bases and J dropped 5 bases, with 9 bases sitting between them. The CDR3 bases are TGTGCCAGCAGCTTACAGGGGCGGACTGAAGCTTTCTTT. Translating gives CASSLQGRTEAFF. The variable domain in full, with the rest retrieved from reference TRBV7-2 and TRBJ1-1, is GAGVSQSPSNKVTEKGKDVELRCDPISGHTALYWYRQSLGQGLEFLIYFQGNSAPDKSGLPSDRFSAERTGGSVSTLTIQRTQQEDSAVYLCASSLQGRTEAFFGQGTRLTVV.

The chain recombines TRBV7-9 with TRBJ2-7; unclear D gene. The CDR3 consists of 14 residues. With 3 bases removed from V and 7 bases from J, the gap between germline ends came to 16 bases. The germline V gene has CDR1 SEHNR and CDR2 FQNEAQ (reference sequence). The CDR3 DNA follows: TGTGCCAGCAGCTTCGACTCCCTGGTAGGAGAGCAGTACTTC. Translated: CASSFDSLVGEQYF.

V and J are TRBV11-3 and TRBJ1-2, with a possible D match to TRBD1 (5 bases). The CDR3 spans 19 residues. CDR1 SGHNT and CDR2 YENEEA come from the germline V gene. The V end was cut by 7 bases, the J end by 8 bases, with 35 bases between. CDR3 in DNA: TGTGCCAGCACCCTAGGGGCCGCCCTGGGCGGACGGTCCGTAACAGGCTACACCTTC. Translation gives CASTLGAALGGRSVTGYTF. The full variable domain, rest sourced from reference TRBV11-3 and TRBJ1-2, is EAGVVQSPRYKIIEKKQPVAFWCNPISGHNTLYWYLQNLGQGPELLIRYENEEAVDDSQLPKDRFSAERLKGVDSTLKIQPAELGDSAVYLCASTLGAALGGRSVTGYTFGSGTRLTVV.

This chain uses TRBV7-8 with TRBJ1-6; 8 bases are a match to TRBD1. After removal of 3 bases from V and 9 bases from J, the junction contained 10 bases not matched to a gene. Per germline, CDR1 SGHVS and CDR2 FQNEAQ. This CDR3 spans 16 amino acids. The CDR3 nucleotides are TGTGCCAGCAGCTTGGCGGACAGGGAAATAACTTCACCCCTCCACTTT. It codes for CASSLADREITSPLHF.

The chain uses TRBV6-1 and TRBJ1-2; TRBD1 is a possible D gene (5 bases). V lost 3 bases and J 3 bases, leaving 8 bases between the germline ends. Per germline, CDR1 MNHNS and CDR2 SASEGT. The CDR3 is 13 residues long. The CDR3 bases are TGTGCCAGCAGTGAGGGGGGACACTATGGCTACACCTTC. Its protein is CASSEGGHYGYTF.

This clone was counted at least ten times. This chain joins TRBV5-1 and TRBJ2-3; TRBD1 agrees at 8 bases. The junction had 6 bases not matched to a gene; V was cut back by 5 bases and J by 4 bases. The CDR3 extends over 14 amino acids. Per the germline V gene, CDR1 is SGHRS and CDR2 is YFSETQ. CDR3 sequence: CASRQTGEADTQYF. For the CDR3, the DNA is TGCGCCAGCAGGCAGACAGGGGAGGCAGATACGCAGTATTTT.

This CDR3 reads CASSLGPLEGESNEQFF. Written as DNA, the CDR3 is TGTGCCAGCAGCTTAGGACCCCTAGAGGGGGAGTCGAATGAGCAGTTCTTC. The gene calls are TRBV7-2 and TRBJ2-1; weak D call: TRBD1 (6 bases). V gave up 1 base and J gave up 7 bases, with 20 bases separating them. The CDR3 is 17 amino acids. Per germline, CDR1 SGHTA and CDR2 FQGNSA.

The V and J genes are TRBV11-2 and TRBJ2-5; D is unresolved. Germline CDR1 reads SGHAT; CDR2 reads FQNNGV. Trimming took off 5 bases at V and 4 bases at J, with 14 bases between the two ends. This CDR3 comprises 14 residues. CDR3 bases: TGTGCCAGCAGCCCCTTGGGCTCCGGAGAGACCCAGTACTTC. It is translated as CASSPLGSGETQYF.

The rearrangement uses TRBV7-2 and TRBJ1-5; 9 bases fit TRBD1. The trim removed 4 bases at V and 5 bases at J, leaving 6 bases unmatched. In germline, CDR1 is SGHTA, CDR2 FQGNSA. CDR3 length equals 15 residues. The CDR3, as DNA: TGTGCCAGCAGCTCCCAGGACAGGGGAGATCAGCCCCAGCATTTT. Amino acid sequence: CASSSQDRGDQPQHF.

This chain uses TRBV7-9 with TRBJ1-1; D is possibly TRBD1 (5 bases). V was cut by 5 bases and J by 11 bases, with 18 bases left in between. The germline CDR1 and CDR2 sequences are SEHNR and FQNEAQ (reference sequence). This CDR3 spans 13 amino acids. The CDR3 here is CASSTSTRGKAFF. DNA of the CDR3: TGTGCCAGCAGCACCTCGACCCGGGGCAAGGCTTTCTTT.

This chain joins TRBV29-1 and TRBJ2-1; TRBD2 is a possible D gene (6 bases). The CDR3 has 13 residues. With 6 bases removed from V and 6 bases from J, the gap between germline ends came to 15 bases. Germline assignment: CDR1 SQVTM and CDR2 ANQGSEA. The CDR3 DNA sequence: TGCAGCGTCAACCGGGACTCTGCCAATGAGCAGTTCTTC. It codes for CSVNRDSANEQFF.

The V gene is TRBV30, the J gene TRBJ2-3; 10 bases are a match to TRBD2. The CDR3 loop spans 14 amino acids. From germline, CDR1 is GTSNPN and CDR2 SVGIG (reference sequence). V lost 1 base to trimming and J lost 11 bases; unmatched junction nucleotides: 9. This CDR3 is CAWSGSGGARVQYF. CDR3 nucleotides: TGTGCCTGGAGTGGAAGCGGGGGGGCCCGCGTGCAGTATTTT.

This chain links TRBV4-2 with TRBJ2-7; D not certain. V dropped 2 bases and J dropped 1 base, with 9 bases sitting between them. This CDR3 has 14 residues. Germline V gene sequence: CDR1 LGHNA, CDR2 YNFKEQ. The chain's CDR3 is CASSQSRESYEQYF. CDR3 DNA: TGTGCCAGCAGCCAATCTCGCGAATCCTACGAGCAGTACTTC.

The rearrangement joins TRBV7-2 to TRBJ1-2; TRBD1 might be the D (6 bases). Between the trimmed V and J ends, which lost 6 bases and 2 bases, there was a span of 13 bases. The CDR3 spans 14 residues. Germline assignment: CDR1 SGHTA and CDR2 FQGNSA. In nucleotides, the CDR3 is TGTGCCAGCAGGAGTAGACAGGCAAACTATGGCTACACCTTC. Protein: CASRSRQANYGYTF.

DNA of the CDR3: TGTGCCAGCAGCCCGGGACAGGGGAGCTACAATGAGCAGTTCTTC. The encoded protein is CASSPGQGSYNEQFF. The V gene is TRBV4-2, the J gene TRBJ2-1; 10 positions agree with TRBD1. There are 15 residues in the CDR3. Germline assignment: CDR1 LGHNA and CDR2 YNFKEQ. Losses at the gene ends were 4 bases for V and 3 bases for J; bases not matched to a gene: 3.

The chain uses TRBV5-6 and TRBJ2-1; 7 bases map to TRBD1. Germline V gene lookup returns CDR1 SGHDT and CDR2 YYEEEE. The CDR3 is 16 amino acids. With 9 bases clipped from V and 8 bases from J, the junction kept 20 bases outside the gene matches. For the CDR3, the DNA is TGTGCCACCGAGTACAAAAGACAGGGCCTACCGGATGAGCAGTTCTTC. Translated: CATEYKRQGLPDEQFF.

CDR3 DNA: TGCGCCAGCAGCTTGGAAGTGTCCTACTCCTACGAGCAGTACTTC. It yields the protein CASSLEVSYSYEQYF. The chain links TRBV5-1 to TRBJ2-7, with no clear D. The V gene lost 0 bases and the J gene lost 0 bases, with 10 bases spanning the gap. CDR3 length: 15 residues. Germline CDR1 SGHRS, CDR2 YFSETQ.

The chain couples TRBV9 to TRBJ1-3, with D possibly being TRBD1 (6 bases). Germline assignment: CDR1 SGDLS and CDR2 YYNGEE. This CDR3 contains 14 residues. V was clipped by 3 bases and J by 7 bases, with 14 bases between them. The CDR3 spells CASSAGVDSNTIYF. As DNA, the CDR3 is TGTGCCAGCAGCGCAGGGGTAGATAGTAACACCATATATTTT.

The V and J genes are TRBV2 and TRBJ1-5; 12 bases match TRBD1. Trimming at V came to 4 bases and at J to 6 bases, leaving 4 bases not matched to a gene. CDR3 length equals 15 residues. The germline V gene has CDR1 SNHLY and CDR2 FYNNEI. Here the CDR3 reads CASSGGTGGGQPQHF. The CDR3 region has the DNA TGTGCCAGCAGTGGGGGGACAGGGGGCGGTCAGCCCCAGCATTTT.

The rearrangement joins TRBV2 to TRBJ2-1; D is perhaps TRBD2 (6 bases). The V end was cut by 4 bases, the J end by 10 bases, with 17 bases between. Per the germline V gene, CDR1 is SNHLY and CDR2 is FYNNEI. The CDR3 loop spans 14 amino acids. The CDR3 is CASSGQSVRGEQFF. CDR3 coding DNA: TGTGCCAGCAGTGGGCAGTCGGTTCGGGGGGAGCAGTTCTTC.

The J gene is TRBJ1-1, the V gene TRBV6-1; D is unclear. The ends were cut back, 0 bases at V and 2 bases at J, with 10 bases in the middle. Per the germline V gene, CDR1 is MNHNS and CDR2 is SASEGT. CDR3 length equals 15 residues. CDR3 in DNA: TGTGCCAGCAGTGAAGCCGGGAGGGTTAACACTGAAGCTTTCTTT. Protein: CASSEAGRVNTEAFF.

The chain combines TRBV30 with TRBJ1-2; D might be TRBD1 (6 bases). Germline-derived CDR1 and CDR2 are GTSNPN and SVGIG (reference sequence). The germline V and J ends were trimmed by 6 bases and 8 bases, with 13 bases remaining between them. This CDR3 has 11 residues. The CDR3 DNA reads as TGTGCCTGTCTACAGGGACGGGGCTACACCTTC. It yields the protein CACLQGRGYTF.

This clone was detected only a few times. This sequence joins TRBV10-1 and TRBJ1-2; D ambiguous. Germline V CDR1 and CDR2: WNHNN, SYGVQD (reference sequence). The CDR3 is 13 amino acids. V was trimmed by 0 bases and J by 4 bases, leaving 6 bases between them. This CDR3 is CASSESQVYGYTF. The CDR3 DNA sequence: TGCGCCAGCAGTGAGTCCCAAGTCTATGGCTACACCTTC.

This rearrangement joins TRBV18 to TRBJ2-1; D uncertain. Germline lookup yields CDR1 KGHSH and CDR2 LQKENI. This CDR3 region has 13 residues. The ends were cut back, 3 bases at V and 1 base at J, with 4 bases in the middle. The CDR3 DNA follows: TGTGCCAGCTCACCTCCATCCTACAATGAGCAGTTCTTC. As protein: CASSPPSYNEQFF.